A selection of T cell receptor beta chains follows, all from one sample in a study of early T cells in non-severe SARS-CoV-2 infection. In TCRdb, the 5' RACE reads were re-called with MiXCR into one record per CDR3 protein. The sample contains tens of thousands of distinct CDR3 sequences, 10% to 15% of which appear only once. The specimen sequenced was whole blood. The receptors stem from an adult who was a healthcare worker with PCR-confirmed SARS-CoV-2 infection or an uninfected control (not recorded which). The CDR3 runs from the conserved cysteine through the conserved F or W. Fields, in order: clone size, J gene, V gene, D gene, CDR3 length, CDR3 protein, CDR3 DNA. A D gene is named only where the DNA matches it firmly. Size values are once, few and many counts, or a class for expanded clones, and some rows have none.

- TRBJ2-2 TRBV3-1 - 16 CASSRIDRLNTGELFF TGTGCCAGCAGCCGCATAGACAGGCTGAACACCGGGGAGCTGTTTTTT
many TRBJ1-6 TRBV11-3 TRBD1 14 CASSLRDSNSPLHF TGTGCCAGCAGCTTACGGGACAGCAATTCACCCCTCCACTTT
many TRBJ2-7 TRBV12-3/TRBV12-4 - 14 CASTPPGVSFEQYF TGTGCCAGCACTCCCCCGGGGGTGTCGTTCGAGCAGTACTTC
many TRBJ2-3 TRBV2 - 16 CASSERASTDPDTQYF TGTGCCAGCAGTGAACGCGCTAGTACTGACCCGGATACGCAGTATTTT
many TRBJ2-4 TRBV11-2 TRBD2 15 CASSLGRGAKNIQYF TGTGCCAGCAGCTTAGGGCGGGGGGCGAAAAACATTCAGTACTTC
many TRBJ2-3 TRBV5-5 TRBD1 15 CASSRTGGRTDTQYF TGTGCCAGCAGCCGGACAGGGGGCCGGACAGATACGCAGTATTTT
- TRBJ2-5 TRBV20-1 - 13 CSARDTGFGTQYF TGCAGTGCTAGGGATACAGGATTTGGGACCCAGTACTTC
few TRBJ2-2 TRBV25-1 - 15 CASSGQARASGELFF TGTGCCAGCAGTGGACAGGCTCGGGCTTCAGGGGAGCTGTTTTTT
many TRBJ2-2 TRBV7-2 TRBD1 18 CASRVSDVGQGYTGELFF TGTGCCAGCAGGGTTTCGGATGTAGGACAGGGGTACACCGGGGAGCTGTTTTTT
few TRBJ1-2 TRBV5-1 - 13 CASSLGQDYGYTF TGCGCCAGCAGCTTGGGACAGGACTATGGCTACACCTTC
many TRBJ2-2 TRBV20-1 - 15 CSALRGASNTGELFF TGCAGTGCCCTTCGAGGGGCTTCGAACACCGGGGAGCTGTTTTTT
many TRBJ1-4 TRBV11-2 - 15 CASSLRTDGNEKLFF TGTGCCAGCAGCTTAAGGACGGACGGGAATGAAAAACTGTTTTTT
- TRBJ2-3 TRBV2 TRBD1 15 CASTTSGQGKDTQYF TGTGCCAGCACCACCTCGGGACAGGGGAAAGATACGCAGTATTTT
many TRBJ2-7 TRBV10-2 - 13 CASNRRAVGEQYF TGCGCCAGCAACCGAAGGGCAGTTGGGGAGCAGTACTTC
few TRBJ2-3 TRBV6-2/TRBV6-3 - 13 CASSSDLWATQYF TGTGCCAGCAGTTCCGATCTCTGGGCCACGCAGTATTTT
few TRBJ1-1 TRBV4-1 TRBD1 17 CASSQEPGGQDHTEAFF TGCGCCAGCAGCCAGGAACCGGGCGGACAGGACCACACTGAAGCTTTCTTT
many TRBJ2-7 TRBV20-1 TRBD2 15 CSARVGSGRSYEQYF TGCAGTGCTAGAGTCGGTAGCGGGCGCTCCTACGAGCAGTACTTC
many TRBJ2-1 TRBV4-3 TRBD2 12 CASSQEGGEQFF TGCGCCAGCAGCCAAGAGGGAGGGGAGCAGTTCTTC
many TRBJ1-1 TRBV5-1 - 14 CASSNHLEPWEAFF TGCGCCAGCAGCAACCATCTAGAGCCGTGGGAAGCTTTCTTT
few TRBJ1-3 TRBV7-9 TRBD1 18 CASSFDRGFLLYEDTIYF TGTGCCAGCAGCTTCGACAGGGGTTTTCTCCTTTATGAGGACACCATATATTTT
few TRBJ1-2 TRBV5-8 - 13 CASSLAGVYGYTF TGTGCCAGCAGCTTGGCCGGGGTCTATGGCTACACCTTC
- TRBJ1-2 TRBV6-1 TRBD1 14 CASTSRTGDYGYTF TGTGCCAGCACCTCTCGGACAGGGGACTATGGCTACACCTTC
- TRBJ1-1 TRBV10-3 - 12 CAISESAGKAFF TGTGCCATCTCGGAGTCAGCCGGAAAAGCTTTCTTT
many TRBJ1-3 TRBV6-2/TRBV6-3 - 16 CASSSRPAASGNTIYF TGTGCCAGCAGTTCCCGCCCGGCCGCCTCTGGAAACACCATATATTTT
many TRBJ2-7 TRBV28 TRBD2 13 CASSGRGNYEQYF TGTGCCAGCAGTGGGAGGGGTAACTACGAGCAGTACTTC
many TRBJ2-1 TRBV24-1 TRBD2 17 CATSGTSGGTAYNEQFF TGTGCCACCAGTGGGACTAGCGGGGGGACTGCCTACAATGAGCAGTTCTTC
many TRBJ1-3 TRBV7-6 - 17 CASSLDGRQTGGNTIYF TGTGCCAGCAGCTTAGATGGGCGGCAGACAGGTGGAAACACCATATATTTT
many TRBJ2-1 TRBV3-1 - 11 CASRQYNEQFF TGTGCCAGCAGACAGTACAATGAGCAGTTCTTC
- TRBJ1-6 TRBV5-5 TRBD1 16 CASSPGQGAGGSPLHF TGTGCCAGCAGCCCCGGGCAGGGGGCAGGGGGGTCACCCCTCCACTTT
many TRBJ1-2 TRBV3-1 - 13 CASSQWGANGYTF TGTGCCAGCAGCCAATGGGGGGCCAATGGCTACACCTTC
many TRBJ1-3 TRBV2 - 15 CASSVGGSGGNTIYF TGTGCCAGCAGTGTCGGTGGTTCGGGTGGAAACACCATATATTTT
many TRBJ2-7 TRBV6-6 - 16 CASSYPIPGVSYEQYF TGTGCCAGCAGTTACCCTATCCCGGGCGTCTCCTACGAGCAGTACTTC
few TRBJ2-1 TRBV6-4 - 16 CASSDAPGGIWNEQFF TGTGCCAGCAGTGACGCCCCCGGGGGCATATGGAATGAGCAGTTCTTC
many TRBJ2-1 TRBV5-1 TRBD2 15 CASSITSGGEGEQFF TGCGCCAGCAGCATCACTAGCGGGGGGGAAGGAGAGCAGTTCTTC
few TRBJ2-3 TRBV12-3/TRBV12-4 TRBD2 17 CASSLGASGGPADTQYF TGTGCCAGCAGTTTGGGTGCTAGCGGGGGGCCGGCAGATACGCAGTATTTT
- TRBJ2-2 TRBV5-4 - 12 CASAVGYGELFF TGTGCCAGCGCCGTCGGGTACGGGGAGCTGTTTTTT
few TRBJ2-1 TRBV7-6 - 15 CASSGIISPYNEQFF TGTGCCAGCAGCGGGATAATATCCCCCTACAATGAGCAGTTCTTC
many TRBJ2-7 TRBV4-2 TRBD1 16 CASSQDPGTGGYEQYF TGTGCCAGCAGCCAAGATCCCGGGACAGGGGGCTACGAGCAGTACTTC
- TRBJ2-4 TRBV29-1 - 15 CSVEWRVQAKNIQYF TGCAGCGTTGAATGGCGGGTGCAAGCCAAAAACATTCAGTACTTC
many TRBJ2-2 TRBV11-2 - 16 CASSSRTVPNTGELFF TGTGCCAGCAGCTCAAGGACAGTCCCCAACACCGGGGAGCTGTTTTTT
- TRBJ2-7 TRBV6-1 TRBD1 13 CASSETGLYEQYF TGTGCCAGCAGTGAGACAGGGCTCTACGAGCAGTACTTC
many TRBJ2-6 TRBV6-5 - 15 CASSYVGSGANVLTF TGTGCCAGCAGTTACGTGGGCTCTGGGGCCAACGTCCTGACTTTC
many TRBJ1-1 TRBV29-1 - 13 CSVLGTWNTEAFF TGCAGCGTTCTCGGGACTTGGAACACTGAAGCTTTCTTT
- TRBJ1-1 TRBV7-3 TRBD1 15 CASSLLGQGRTEAFF TGTGCCAGCAGCTTACTGGGACAGGGTAGGACTGAAGCTTTCTTT
many TRBJ2-7 TRBV2 - 13 CASSEAEGIGQYF TGTGCCAGCAGTGAAGCCGAGGGAATAGGGCAGTACTTC
many TRBJ2-1 TRBV7-9 TRBD2 15 CASSTLAGLYNEQFF TGTGCCAGCAGCACACTAGCGGGACTCTACAATGAGCAGTTCTTC
many TRBJ2-5 TRBV7-9 TRBD1 14 CASSSNHRGETQYF TGTGCCAGCAGCTCTAACCACAGGGGAGAGACCCAGTACTTC
many TRBJ2-1 TRBV27 TRBD1 16 CASSFRTGVTYNEQFF TGTGCCAGCAGTTTTAGGACAGGGGTTACGTACAATGAGCAGTTCTTC
few TRBJ2-3 TRBV11-2 - 15 CASSLDGAYTDTQYF TGTGCCAGCAGCTTAGACGGGGCTTACACAGATACGCAGTATTTT
many TRBJ2-5 TRBV28 - 12 CASSLSRATQYF TGTGCCAGCAGTTTATCTAGGGCGACCCAGTACTTC
many TRBJ2-2 TRBV7-9 TRBD1 14 CASSSGTGTGELFF TGTGCCAGCAGCTCCGGGACAGGGACCGGGGAGCTGTTTTTT
- TRBJ2-1 TRBV20-1 - 11 CSASHYNEQFF TGCAGTGCTAGTCACTACAATGAGCAGTTCTTC
many TRBJ2-3 TRBV27 - 14 CASSPRAGPDTQYF TGTGCCAGCAGTCCTCGGGCAGGCCCAGATACGCAGTATTTT
- TRBJ2-5 TRBV20-1 TRBD1 15 CSATLGQGDQETQYF TGCAGTGCTACCTTGGGCCAGGGGGACCAAGAGACCCAGTACTTC
many TRBJ2-7 TRBV11-2 - 14 CASSLAGSTYEQYF TGTGCCAGCAGCCTCGCCGGAAGCACTTACGAGCAGTACTTC
many TRBJ1-1 TRBV7-6 - 14 CASSLPGPNTEAFF TGTGCCAGCAGCTTACCGGGGCCGAACACTGAAGCTTTCTTT
few TRBJ2-1 TRBV29-1 - 14 CSVDRGAAYNEQFF TGCAGCGTTGATCGGGGGGCGGCCTACAATGAGCAGTTCTTC